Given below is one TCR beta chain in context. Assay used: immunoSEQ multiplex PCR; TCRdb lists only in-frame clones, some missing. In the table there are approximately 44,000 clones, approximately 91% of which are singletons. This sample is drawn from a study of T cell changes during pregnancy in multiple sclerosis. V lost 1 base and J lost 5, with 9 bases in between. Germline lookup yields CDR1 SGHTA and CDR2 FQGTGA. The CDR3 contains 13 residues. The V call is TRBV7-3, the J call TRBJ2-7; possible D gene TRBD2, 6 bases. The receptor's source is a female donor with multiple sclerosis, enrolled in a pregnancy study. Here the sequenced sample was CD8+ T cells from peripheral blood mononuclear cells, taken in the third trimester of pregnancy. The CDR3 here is CASSLIGGDEQYF. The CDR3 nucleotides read TGTGCCAGCAGCTTAATAGGCGGGGACGAGCAGTACTTC.